The present TCR beta chain was sequenced within a study of T-cell reconstitution after alpha-beta-depleted transplantation in children. This clonotype was seen once. TCRbeta library construction was performed incorporating unique molecular identifiers. TCRdb re-called the PCR reads through MiXCR, storing one row per CDR3 protein. The sample shows around 76,000 distinct CDR3 sequences, about a sixth of them seen only once. CDR3 size: 16 residues. J lost 2 bases, V lost 1 base, and 9 bases had no gene match. The germline V gene encodes CDR1 SGHKS and CDR2 YYEKEE (reference sequence). The input for sequencing was PBMCs, mostly from graft donor cells, taken 360 days after TCRalphabeta/CD19-depleted stem cell transplant. This TCR derives from a male patient aged 2 to 9 who had a stem cell transplant for acute lymphoblastic leukemia, so the T cells may come from the graft donor. V gene TRBV5-5 combines with J gene TRBJ2-7; 7 bases align to TRBD1. CDR3 DNA: TGTGCCAGCAGCTTGAAGGGACAGCCGAACACCTACGAGCAGTACTTC. Protein sequence: CASSLKGQPNTYEQYF.